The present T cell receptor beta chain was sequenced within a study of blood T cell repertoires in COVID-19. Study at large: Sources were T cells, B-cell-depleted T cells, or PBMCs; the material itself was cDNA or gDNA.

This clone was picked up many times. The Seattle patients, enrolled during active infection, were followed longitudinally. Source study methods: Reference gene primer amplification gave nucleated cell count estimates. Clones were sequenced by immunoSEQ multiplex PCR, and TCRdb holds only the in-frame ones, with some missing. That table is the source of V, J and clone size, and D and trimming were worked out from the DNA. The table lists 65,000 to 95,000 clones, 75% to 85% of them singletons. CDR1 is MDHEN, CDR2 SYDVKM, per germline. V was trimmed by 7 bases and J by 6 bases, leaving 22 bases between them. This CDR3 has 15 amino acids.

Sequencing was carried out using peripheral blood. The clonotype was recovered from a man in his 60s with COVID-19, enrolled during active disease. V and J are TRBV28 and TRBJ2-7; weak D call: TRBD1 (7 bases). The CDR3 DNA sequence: TGTGCCAGCAAGTTTGCAGGGGGGTCACTTGCCGAGCAGTACTTC. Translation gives CASKFAGGSLAEQYF.